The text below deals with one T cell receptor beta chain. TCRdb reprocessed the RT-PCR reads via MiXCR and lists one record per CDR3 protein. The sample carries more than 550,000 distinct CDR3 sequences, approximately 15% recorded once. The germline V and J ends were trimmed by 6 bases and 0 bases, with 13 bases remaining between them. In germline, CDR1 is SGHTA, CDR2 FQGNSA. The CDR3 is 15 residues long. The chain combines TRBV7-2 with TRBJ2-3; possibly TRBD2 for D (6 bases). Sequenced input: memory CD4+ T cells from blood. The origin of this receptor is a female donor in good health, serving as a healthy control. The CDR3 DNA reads TGTGCCAGCAGTATGGACTATCTTAGCACAGATACGCAGTATTTT. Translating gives CASSMDYLSTDTQYF.